Following are 14 T cell receptor beta chains from one sample sequenced in a study of T-cell memory formation after mild COVID-19. TCRdb redid the calling of the 5' RACE reads with MiXCR, one entry per CDR3 protein. Among some 290,000 distinct CDR3 sequences listed, 15% to 20% were seen once. Source material: PBMCs or a T cell subset sorted from them (not recorded which). These receptors all come from a man younger than 35 who had mild COVID-19 (a few samples of this study predate the infection). Cell type and time point are not known.

This clonotype came up many times. V gene TRBV20-1 combines with J gene TRBJ2-3; 8 positions agree with TRBD1. The germline gives CDR1 DFQATT, CDR2 SNEGSKA (reference sequence). CDR3 size: 14 residues. Losses at the gene ends were 4 bases for V and 2 bases for J; bases not matched to a gene: 5. The CDR3 spells CSAKGTGHTDTQYF. The DNA of the CDR3 is TGCAGTGCTAAGGGGACAGGCCACACAGATACGCAGTATTTT.

This clonotype was found a few times. This chain joins TRBV2 and TRBJ2-7; 7 nucleotides agree with TRBD1. V was clipped by 6 bases and J by 3 bases; unmatched bases: 5. The CDR3 sequence is 13 residues long. The germline gives CDR1 SNHLY, CDR2 FYNNEI. The DNA for the CDR3 is TGTGCCAGCAGGAGGGACAGTAACTACGAGCAGTACGTC. Translation: CASRRDSNYEQYV.

This clonotype was seen ten or more times. The chain is built from TRBV5-1 and TRBJ2-6; TRBD1 agrees at 7 bases. This CDR3 is built from 16 residues. V was pared by 4 bases and J by 0 bases, with 4 bases of the junction left unmatched. Per the germline V gene, CDR1 is SGHRS and CDR2 is YFSETQ. For the CDR3, the DNA is TGCGCCAGCAGCCCCGGGACAGACTCTGGGGCCAACGTCCTGACTTTC. Its protein product is CASSPGTDSGANVLTF.

The chain combines TRBV7-2 with TRBJ1-2; D ambiguous. Germline values: CDR1 SGHTA, CDR2 FQGNSA. This CDR3 region has 11 residues. Trimming pared 10 bases from V and 2 bases from J, leaving 8 bases between. The CDR3 region has the DNA TGTGCCACCGCAGGAAACTATGGCTACACCTTC. Its translation: CATAGNYGYTF.

This clonotype appeared once. The CDR3 sequence is CASSLKLASTGELFF. The CDR3 region has the DNA TGTGCCAGCAGTTTAAAACTAGCTAGCACAGGGGAGCTGTTTTTT. The chain recombines TRBV12-3 or TRBV12-4 with TRBJ2-2, with D possibly TRBD2 on 6 matching bases. The germline V and J ends were trimmed by 2 bases and 8 bases, with 15 bases remaining between them. The CDR3 has 15 residues.

This clonotype has more than one count but fewer than ten. This chain joins TRBV11-3 and TRBJ2-1; TRBD2 aligns across 12 bases. Germline V CDR1 and CDR2: SGHNT, YENEEA. Trimming removed 2 bases from V and 9 bases from J; junction bases left unmatched: 8. This CDR3 is 16 amino acids long. This CDR3 is CASSLRSSGGAGEQFF. CDR3 coding DNA: TGTGCCAGCAGCTTAAGATCTAGCGGGGGGGCCGGTGAGCAGTTCTTC.

This clonotype showed up just a few times. The chain couples TRBV20-1 to TRBJ2-3, with D unclear. V lost 2 bases to trimming and J lost 0 bases, with 12 bases between them. CDR1 DFQATT and CDR2 SNEGSKA come from the germline V gene (reference sequence). The CDR3 totals 15 residues. The CDR3 is CSARPRHQSTDTQYF. The DNA for the CDR3 is TGCAGTGCTAGACCCCGCCACCAGAGCACAGATACGCAGTATTTT.

The chain has TRBV7-8 and TRBJ2-5; TRBD2 matches 10 bases. The length of the CDR3 is 14 residues. V was clipped by 2 bases and J by 8 bases; unmatched bases: 5. CDR1 is SGHVS, CDR2 FQNEAQ, per germline. CDR3 protein: CASSLPASGGTQYF. CDR3 bases: TGTGCCAGCAGCTTACCGGCTAGCGGGGGCACCCAGTACTTC. Together with reference TRBV7-8 and TRBJ2-5, the CDR3 gives the full variable domain: GAGVSQSPRYKVAKRGQDVALRCDPISGHVSLFWYQQALGQGPEFLTYFQNEAQLDKSGLPSDRFFAERPEGSVSTLKIQRTQQEDSAVYLCASSLPASGGTQYFGPGTRLLVL.

This clonotype has more than one count but fewer than ten. The chain employs TRBV27 and TRBJ2-5, with 8 bases matching TRBD1. Germline CDR1 reads MNHEY; CDR2 reads SMNVEV (reference sequence). This CDR3 region has 14 residues. The J segment lost 7 bases and the V segment lost 4 bases, leaving 8 bases of the junction unmatched. CDR3 nucleotides: TGTGCCAGCAGTTCGAGGACAGGGCTTGGGACCCAGTACTTC. Its protein product is CASSSRTGLGTQYF.

This clonotype was seen a few times. This chain connects TRBV24-1 to TRBJ2-3; TRBD1 might be the D (6 bases). This CDR3 contains 13 residues. The germline V gene encodes CDR1 KGHDR and CDR2 SFDVKD. V was clipped by 10 bases and J by 2 bases, with 12 bases between them. Here the CDR3 DNA reads TGTGCCACGGAAGGGGGAGACACAGATACGCAGTATTTT. As protein: CATEGGDTDTQYF.

In this sample, this clonotype turned up a few times. This sequence joins TRBV3-1 and TRBJ1-2, with 8 bases fitting TRBD1. CDR1 is LGHDT and CDR2 is YNNKEL in the germline V gene (reference sequence). The V gene end was trimmed by 1 base and the J gene end by 4 bases; junction bases not matched to a gene: 2. The CDR3 length is 14 residues. CDR3 sequence (DNA): TGTGCCAGCAGCCAAGCTACAGGGGGCTATGGCTACACCTTC. Translating gives CASSQATGGYGYTF.

The chain uses TRBV4-1 and TRBJ2-1; 7 bases line up with TRBD2. The germline V gene has CDR1 MGHRA and CDR2 YSYEKL. This CDR3 is 17 amino acids long. V gave up 0 bases and J gave up 0 bases; unmatched junction bases: 5. The CDR3 here is CASSQEGGDLSYNEQFF. The CDR3 bases are TGCGCCAGCAGCCAAGAGGGGGGGGACCTCTCCTACAATGAGCAGTTCTTC.

This clonotype was counted between two and nine times. The chain links TRBV7-8 to TRBJ2-2, with D possibly TRBD2 on 6 matching bases. The V and J ends lost 2 bases and 2 bases respectively, with 9 bases between them. The CDR3 spans 15 residues. CDR1 and CDR2 from the germline V gene are SGHVS and FQNEAQ. In DNA form, the CDR3 reads TGTGCCAGCAGCTTAAGGCGGGGCAACACCGGGGAGCTGTTTTTT. Translating gives CASSLRRGNTGELFF.

This clonotype was counted between two and nine times. The chain links TRBV7-9 to TRBJ1-2; 7 nucleotides agree with TRBD1. The germline gives CDR1 SEHNR, CDR2 FQNEAQ (reference sequence). This CDR3 is 16 amino acids long. The V gene end was trimmed by 6 bases and the J gene end by 3 bases; junction bases not matched to a gene: 13. The CDR3 nucleotides are TGTGCCAGCAGTCCCCAACCAAGACAGGGTGACTATGGCTACACCTTC. As protein: CASSPQPRQGDYGYTF.